These T cell receptor beta chains were read from a single sample in a study of control samples from healthy donors and cancer patients. TCRdb's copy holds only in-frame clones and misses some; the assay was immunoSEQ multiplex PCR. The table shows 150,000 to 200,000 clones, with around 91% occurring only once. Material: blood. The receptors stem from a woman in her thirties in good health. CDR3s include the opening cysteine and the closing phenylalanine or tryptophan. The D gene is left open where the match is weak. Clone size is given for some rows only: seen once, a few or many times, or a class if the clone is expanded.

length	D	V	size	J	CDR3	DNA
15	-	TRBV6-4	few	TRBJ1-4	CASSDSRDGNEKLFF	TGTGCCAGCAGTGACTCGCGGGACGGGAATGAAAAACTGTTTTTT
12	-	TRBV6-6	-	TRBJ1-4	CASSYGNEKLFF	TGTGCCAGCAGTTACGGGAATGAAAAACTGTTTTTT
16	TRBD2	TRBV7-2	-	TRBJ2-3	CASSLRLAGGADTQYF	TGTGCCAGCAGCTTACGACTAGCGGGGGGCGCAGATACGCAGTATTTT
12	-	TRBV9	-	TRBJ1-5	CASSEGVKPQHF	TGTGCCAGCAGCGAGGGTGTGAAGCCCCAGCATTTT
16	TRBD2	TRBV6-4	-	TRBJ2-3	CASSDGRTSGVDTQYF	TGTGCCAGCAGTGACGGGAGGACTAGCGGAGTAGATACGCAGTATTTT
15	-	TRBV5-1	-	TRBJ1-4	CASSLGQTTNEKLFF	TGCGCCAGCAGCTTGGGTCAGACAACTAATGAAAAACTGTTTTTT
15	-	TRBV6-2/TRBV6-3	-	TRBJ2-6	CASSYVGSGANVLTF	TGTGCCAGCAGTTACGTGGGGTCTGGGGCCAACGTCCTGACTTTC
14	-	TRBV7-2	-	TRBJ1-3	CASSLRASGNTIYF	TGTGCCAGCAGCTTAAGGGCTTCGGGAAACACCATATATTTT
17	TRBD2	TRBV24-1	-	TRBJ2-3	CATSDWSSGSRPDTQYF	TGTGCCACCAGTGATTGGTCTAGCGGGAGTAGGCCAGATACGCAGTATTTT
14	TRBD1	TRBV29-1	-	TRBJ1-1	CSVEEGQGAGEAFF	TGCAGCGTTGAAGAAGGGCAGGGGGCTGGTGAAGCTTTCTTT
14	-	TRBV6-1	-	TRBJ2-3	CASSEGDSTDTQYF	TGTGCCAGCAGTGAAGGGGACAGCACAGATACGCAGTATTTT
14	TRBD2	TRBV5-1	-	TRBJ2-7	CASSHGTSGTEQYF	TGCGCCAGCAGCCACGGGACTAGCGGGACCGAGCAGTACTTC
11	-	TRBV18	-	TRBJ1-2	CASDGESGYTF	TGTGCCAGCGATGGAGAGTCCGGCTACACCTTC
17	TRBD1	TRBV2	once	TRBJ1-6	CASSEASLRQGNSPLHF	TGTGCCAGCAGTGAAGCAAGCCTACGACAGGGGAATTCACCCCTCCACTTT
16	-	TRBV4-1	-	TRBJ2-1	CASSQGGGDSYNEQFF	TGCGCCAGCAGCCAAGGGGGCGGGGACTCCTACAATGAGCAGTTCTTC
12	-	TRBV3-1/TRBV3-2	-	TRBJ1-2	CASSQVSYGYTF	TGTGCCAGCAGCCAAGTCAGCTATGGCTACACCTTC
16	TRBD1	TRBV24-1	-	TRBJ2-2	CATSEHGQANTGELFF	TGTGCCACCAGTGAACATGGACAGGCTAACACCGGGGAGCTGTTTTTT
13	TRBD1	TRBV30	-	TRBJ1-5	CAWTKQGVQPQHF	TGTGCCTGGACAAAACAGGGGGTTCAGCCCCAGCATTTT
15	-	TRBV13	-	TRBJ1-1	CASITRGAGNTEAFF	TGTGCCAGCATCACTCGAGGGGCAGGGAACACTGAAGCTTTCTTT
13	TRBD2	TRBV7-9	once	TRBJ2-1	CASSLSREIEQFF	TGTGCCAGCAGCTTATCGCGGGAGATTGAGCAGTTCTTC
14	-	TRBV7-5	few	TRBJ1-1	CARSLVAENTEAFF	TGTGCCAGAAGCTTAGTGGCAGAGAACACTGAAGCTTTCTTT
17	-	TRBV14	-	TRBJ1-1	CASSQGGSGSMNTEAFF	TGTGCCAGCAGCCAAGGTGGGTCAGGATCCATGAACACTGAAGCTTTCTTT
12	-	TRBV7-8	once	TRBJ2-1	CASSPRYNEQFF	TGTGCCAGCAGCCCCAGATACAATGAGCAGTTCTTC
15	TRBD1	TRBV5-8	-	TRBJ1-4	CASSLIGTGNEKLFF	TGTGCCAGCAGCTTGATCGGGACAGGGAATGAAAAACTGTTTTTT
14	-	TRBV6-2/TRBV6-3	-	TRBJ2-2	CASSYRQVRGELFF	TGTGCCAGCAGTTACCGACAGGTTCGCGGGGAGCTGTTTTTT
13	-	TRBV12-3/TRBV12-4	-	TRBJ1-5	CASSPTSNQPQHF	TGTGCCAGCAGTCCGACATCCAATCAGCCCCAGCATTTT
17	TRBD2	TRBV4-2	few	TRBJ2-3	CASSHSPGLAGSDTQYF	TGTGCCAGCAGCCATTCACCGGGACTAGCGGGTTCAGATACGCAGTATTTT
14	-	TRBV6-1	-	TRBJ1-5	CASSESGFGQPQHF	TGTGCCAGCAGTGAGTCAGGGTTCGGACAGCCCCAGCATTTT
13	TRBD1	TRBV28	-	TRBJ1-2	CASSPGQVYGYTF	TGTGCCAGCAGTCCGGGACAGGTCTATGGCTACACCTTC
15	TRBD1	TRBV5-1	-	TRBJ1-5	CASSLGQGGNQPQHF	TGCGCCAGCAGCTTGGGTCAGGGGGGAAATCAGCCCCAGCATTTT
16	TRBD1	TRBV7-9	-	TRBJ1-2	CASSPGGTQGYYGYTF	TGTGCCAGCAGCCCTGGGGGCACACAGGGGTACTATGGCTACACCTTC
14	TRBD2	TRBV14	-	TRBJ2-5	CASSQVRTSGTQYF	TGTGCCAGCAGCCAAGTTCGGACTAGCGGGACCCAGTACTTC
14	-	TRBV24-1	-	TRBJ2-6	CATSPSSGANVLTF	TGTGCCACCAGTCCCAGTTCTGGGGCCAACGTCCTGACTTTC
14	-	TRBV27	-	TRBJ1-6	CASRGRTYNSPLHF	TGTGCCAGCAGGGGACGGACCTATAATTCACCCCTCCACTTT
19	TRBD2	TRBV7-3	-	TRBJ2-4	CASSLTVVFRTSGKNIQYF	TGTGCCAGCAGCTTAACGGTTGTCTTCCGGACTAGCGGGAAAAACATTCAGTACTTC
13	TRBD1	TRBV20-1	once	TRBJ1-2	CSASATGGNGYTF	TGCAGTGCTAGTGCAACAGGGGGGAATGGCTACACCTTC
13	-	TRBV27	-	TRBJ1-2	CASSLSRNYGYTF	TGTGCCAGCAGTTTATCCCGGAACTATGGCTACACCTTC
15	-	TRBV7-7	-	TRBJ1-5	CASSLDKYSNQPQHF	TGTGCTAGCAGCTTAGACAAGTATAGCAATCAGCCCCAGCATTTT
12	-	TRBV25-1	-	TRBJ1-4	CASSGGNEKLFF	TGTGCCAGCAGTGGAGGTAATGAAAAACTGTTTTTT
15	TRBD1	TRBV30	once	TRBJ2-3	CAWSVRQGSTDTQYF	TGTGCCTGGAGTGTACGACAGGGAAGCACAGATACGCAGTATTTT
16	-	TRBV12-2	-	TRBJ2-1	CASRSRGTGRWDEQFF	TGTGCAAGTCGCTCACGCGGGACAGGGAGGTGGGATGAGCAGTTCTTC
13	-	TRBV6-5	-	TRBJ1-2	CASRNGPNYGYTF	TGTGCCAGCAGGAACGGACCTAACTATGGCTACACCTTC
13	TRBD2	TRBV29-1	-	TRBJ2-7	CSVAETSLYEQYF	TGCAGCGTTGCTGAGACTAGCCTCTACGAGCAGTACTTC
14	-	TRBV6-4	-	TRBJ1-4	CASSETATNEKLFF	TGTGCCAGCAGTGAGACAGCAACTAATGAAAAACTGTTTTTT
11	-	TRBV3-1/TRBV3-2	-	TRBJ1-6	CASGYNSPLHF	TGTGCCAGCGGTTATAATTCACCCCTCCACTTT
14	-	TRBV2	-	TRBJ2-5	CASSDEVSQETQYF	TGTGCCAGCAGTGATGAGGTCAGCCAAGAGACCCAGTACTTC
13	TRBD1	TRBV11-2	-	TRBJ1-2	CASSRQGGYGYTF	TGTGCCAGCAGCCGACAGGGTGGGTATGGCTACACCTTC
12	-	TRBV29-1	-	TRBJ2-1	CSVGSQWNEQFF	TGCAGCGTTGGGTCGCAGTGGAATGAGCAGTTCTTC
15	TRBD2	TRBV7-8	-	TRBJ2-7	CASSFLAGVSYEQYF	TGTGCCAGCAGCTTTCTAGCGGGAGTGTCCTACGAGCAGTACTTC
15	TRBD1	TRBV2	-	TRBJ1-5	CASRTGTVSNQPQHF	TGTGCCAGCAGAACCGGGACAGTAAGCAATCAGCCCCAGCATTTT
17	TRBD1	TRBV27	-	TRBJ2-6	CASSLSGGLSGANVLTF	TGTGCCAGCAGTTTATCAGGGGGCCTCTCTGGGGCCAACGTCCTGACTTTC
12	-	TRBV19	-	TRBJ1-6	CASRQHNSPLHF	TGTGCCAGTAGACAGCATAATTCACCCCTCCACTTT
13	-	TRBV12-3/TRBV12-4	-	TRBJ1-1	CASRDAGATEAFF	TGTGCCAGCAGGGACGCAGGGGCCACTGAAGCTTTCTTT
13	-	TRBV25-1	-	TRBJ1-3	CASSESVTNTIYF	TGTGCCAGCAGTGAATCAGTGACAAACACCATATATTTT
15	-	TRBV7-2	-	TRBJ1-6	CASSLGGVYNSPLHF	TGTGCCAGCAGCTTAGGAGGGGTTTATAATTCACCCCTCCACTTT
13	-	TRBV12-3/TRBV12-4	few	TRBJ2-1	CASSLVWGGEQFF	TGTGCCAGCAGTTTAGTTTGGGGAGGTGAGCAGTTCTTC
13	-	TRBV11-2	once	TRBJ2-3	CASSLGGPDTQYF	TGTGCCAGCAGCTTAGGGGGGCCCGATACGCAGTATTTT
14	-	TRBV5-1	-	TRBJ2-2	CASSLTGDTGELFF	TGCGCCAGCAGCCTAACAGGCGACACCGGGGAGCTGTTTTTT
15	TRBD1	TRBV5-6	-	TRBJ1-5	CASSLRDRGHQPQHF	TGTGCCAGCAGCTTAAGGGACAGGGGGCATCAGCCCCAGCATTTT
12	-	TRBV14	-	TRBJ2-5	CASSQGRGTQYF	TGTGCCAGCAGCCAAGGCCGGGGGACCCAGTACTTC